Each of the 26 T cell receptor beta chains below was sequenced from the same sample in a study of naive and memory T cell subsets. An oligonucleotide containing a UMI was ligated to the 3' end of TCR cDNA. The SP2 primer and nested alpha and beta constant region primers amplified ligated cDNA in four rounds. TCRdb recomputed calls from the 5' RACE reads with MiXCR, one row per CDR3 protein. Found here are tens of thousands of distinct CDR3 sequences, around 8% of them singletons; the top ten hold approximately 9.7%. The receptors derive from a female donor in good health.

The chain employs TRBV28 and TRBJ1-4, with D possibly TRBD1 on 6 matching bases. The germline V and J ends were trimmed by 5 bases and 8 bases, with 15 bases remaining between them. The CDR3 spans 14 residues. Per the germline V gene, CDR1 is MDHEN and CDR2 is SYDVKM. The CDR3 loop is CASSARGASEKLFF. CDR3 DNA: TGTGCCAGCAGTGCCCGGGGGGCGAGCGAAAAACTGTTTTTT.

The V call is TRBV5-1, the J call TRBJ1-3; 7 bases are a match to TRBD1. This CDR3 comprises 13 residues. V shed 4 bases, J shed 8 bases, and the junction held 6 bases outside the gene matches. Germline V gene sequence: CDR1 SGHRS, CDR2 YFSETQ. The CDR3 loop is CASSEGAADTIYF. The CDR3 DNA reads TGCGCCAGCAGCGAGGGGGCCGCGGACACCATATATTTT.

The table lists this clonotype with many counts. CDR3 sequence: CASSLTGNYGYTF. In nucleotides, the CDR3 is TGCGCCAGCAGCCTGACTGGGAACTATGGCTACACCTTC. This rearrangement joins TRBV4-3 to TRBJ1-2; no reliable D call. Germline V gene data show CDR1 as LGHNA and CDR2 as YSLEER. This CDR3 comprises 13 residues. V lost 4 bases to trimming and J lost 2 bases, with 8 bases between them.

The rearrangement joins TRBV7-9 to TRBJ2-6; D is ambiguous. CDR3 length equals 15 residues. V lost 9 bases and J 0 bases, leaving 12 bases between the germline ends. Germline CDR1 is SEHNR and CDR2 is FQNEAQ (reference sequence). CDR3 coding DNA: TGTGCCAGTAGTATCCCCGACTCTGGGGCCAACGTCCTGACTTTC. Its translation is CASSIPDSGANVLTF.

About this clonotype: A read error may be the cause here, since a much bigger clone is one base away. For the CDR3, the DNA is TGCAGCGCTAGGACAGGGATAGAAGACACCGGGGAGCTGTTTTTT. Translation gives CSARTGIEDTGELFF. The chain employs TRBV29-1 and TRBJ2-2; 8 bases are shared with TRBD1. There are 15 residues in the CDR3. Germline V gene sequence: CDR1 SQVTM, CDR2 ANQGSEA. Trimming removed 7 bases from V and 3 bases from J; junction bases left unmatched: 10.

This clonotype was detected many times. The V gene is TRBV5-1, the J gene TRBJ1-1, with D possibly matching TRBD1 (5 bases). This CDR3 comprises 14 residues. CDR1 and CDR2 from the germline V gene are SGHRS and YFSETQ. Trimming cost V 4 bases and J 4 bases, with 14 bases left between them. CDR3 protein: CASSPWGERTEAFF. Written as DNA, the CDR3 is TGCGCCAGCAGCCCGTGGGGGGAGCGCACTGAAGCTTTCTTT.

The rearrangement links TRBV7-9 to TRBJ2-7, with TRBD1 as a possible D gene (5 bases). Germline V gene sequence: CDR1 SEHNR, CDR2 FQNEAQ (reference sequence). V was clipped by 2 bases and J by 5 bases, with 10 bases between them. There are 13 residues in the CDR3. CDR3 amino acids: CASSLSHRHEQYF. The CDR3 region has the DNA TGTGCCAGCAGCTTATCCCACAGGCACGAGCAGTACTTC. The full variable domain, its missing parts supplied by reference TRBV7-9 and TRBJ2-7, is DTGVSQNPRHKITKRGQNVTFRCDPISEHNRLYWYRQTLGQGPEFLTYFQNEAQLEKSRLLSDRFSAERPKGSFSTLEIQRTEQGDSAMYLCASSLSHRHEQYFGPGTRLTVT.

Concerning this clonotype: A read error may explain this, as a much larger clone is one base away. CDR3 coding DNA: TGCAGTGCTCCCGGGGGTAATGATGGCGACACCTTC. Translated, it gives CSAPGGNDGDTF. The rearrangement uses TRBV20-1 and TRBJ1-2, with D possibly matching TRBD1 (5 bases). Germline loops: CDR1 DFQATT, CDR2 SNEGSKA (reference sequence). The CDR3 runs 12 residues.

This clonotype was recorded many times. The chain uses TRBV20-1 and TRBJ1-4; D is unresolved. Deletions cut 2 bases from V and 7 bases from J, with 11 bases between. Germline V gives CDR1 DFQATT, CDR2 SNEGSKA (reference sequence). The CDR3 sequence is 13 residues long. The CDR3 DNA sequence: TGCAGTGCTAGACGCAGCGGCGGTGAAAAACTGTTTTTT. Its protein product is CSARRSGGEKLFF.

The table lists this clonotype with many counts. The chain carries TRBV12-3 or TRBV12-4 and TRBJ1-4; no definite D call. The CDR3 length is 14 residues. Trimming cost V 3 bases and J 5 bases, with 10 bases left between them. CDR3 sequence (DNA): TGTGCCAGCAGTTTCTGGCCCGTGAATGAAAAACTGTTTTTT. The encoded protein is CASSFWPVNEKLFF.

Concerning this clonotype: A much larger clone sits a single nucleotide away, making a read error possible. CDR3 sequence reads: CASAADINRNTEAFF. The CDR3 coding sequence is TGCGCCAGCGCGGCAGATATTAACAGGAACACTGAAGCTTTCTTT. This rearrangement joins TRBV5-1 to TRBJ1-1; D is unresolved. V dropped 7 bases and J dropped 1 base, with 17 bases sitting between them. CDR1 is SGHRS, CDR2 YFSETQ, per germline. This CDR3 spans 15 amino acids.

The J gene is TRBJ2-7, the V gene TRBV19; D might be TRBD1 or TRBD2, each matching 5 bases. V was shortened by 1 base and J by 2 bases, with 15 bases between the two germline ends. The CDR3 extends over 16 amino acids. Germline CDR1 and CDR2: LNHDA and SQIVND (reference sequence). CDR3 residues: CASSIAPGRGTYEQYF. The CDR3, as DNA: TGTGCCAGTAGTATAGCCCCGGGACGAGGGACCTACGAGCAGTACTTC. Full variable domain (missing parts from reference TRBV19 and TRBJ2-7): DGGITQSPKYLFRKEGQNVTLSCEQNLNHDAMYWYRQDPGQGLRLIYYSQIVNDFQKGDIAEGYSVSREKKESFPLTVTSAQKNPTAFYLCASSIAPGRGTYEQYFGPGTRLTVT.

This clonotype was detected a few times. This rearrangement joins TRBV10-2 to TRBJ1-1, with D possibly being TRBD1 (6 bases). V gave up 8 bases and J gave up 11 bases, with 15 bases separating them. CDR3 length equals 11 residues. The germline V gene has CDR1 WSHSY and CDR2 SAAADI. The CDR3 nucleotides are TGCGCCAGCGCCGAATCCAGGGGCGCTTTCTTT. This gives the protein CASAESRGAFF.

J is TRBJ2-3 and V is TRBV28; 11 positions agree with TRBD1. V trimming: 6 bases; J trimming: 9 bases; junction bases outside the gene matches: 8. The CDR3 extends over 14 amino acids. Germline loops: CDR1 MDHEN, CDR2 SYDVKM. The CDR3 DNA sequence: TGTGCCAGCAGCAGGACAGGGGGCAGGAGAACGCAGTATTTT. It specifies CASSRTGGRRTQYF.

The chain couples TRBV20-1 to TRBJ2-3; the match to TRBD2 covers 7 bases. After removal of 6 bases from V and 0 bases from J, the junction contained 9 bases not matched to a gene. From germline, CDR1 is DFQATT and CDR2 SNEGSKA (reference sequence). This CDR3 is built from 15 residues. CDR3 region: CSAENRGGSTDTQYF. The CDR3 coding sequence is TGCAGTGCGGAAAACCGCGGGGGTAGCACAGATACGCAGTATTTT.

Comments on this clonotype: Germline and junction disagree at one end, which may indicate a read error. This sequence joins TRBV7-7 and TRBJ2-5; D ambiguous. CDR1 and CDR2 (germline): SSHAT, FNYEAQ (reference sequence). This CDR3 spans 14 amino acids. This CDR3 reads CASSSSGRRETQYF. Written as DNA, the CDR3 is TGTGCTAGCAGCTCGTCGGGCCGTCGAGAGACCCAGTACTTC.

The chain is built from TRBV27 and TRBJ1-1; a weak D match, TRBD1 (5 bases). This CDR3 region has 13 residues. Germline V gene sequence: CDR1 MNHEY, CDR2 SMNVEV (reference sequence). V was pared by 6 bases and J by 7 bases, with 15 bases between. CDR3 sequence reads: CASSNRGPLEAFF. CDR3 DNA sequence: TGTGCCAGCAGCAATAGGGGTCCTCTTGAAGCTTTCTTT.

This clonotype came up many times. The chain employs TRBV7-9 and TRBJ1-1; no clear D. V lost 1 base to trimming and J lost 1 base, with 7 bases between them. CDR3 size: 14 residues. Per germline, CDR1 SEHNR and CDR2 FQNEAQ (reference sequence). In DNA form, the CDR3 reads TGTGCCAGCAGCTTAGAGACGGGGAACACTGAAGCTTTCTTT. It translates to CASSLETGNTEAFF.

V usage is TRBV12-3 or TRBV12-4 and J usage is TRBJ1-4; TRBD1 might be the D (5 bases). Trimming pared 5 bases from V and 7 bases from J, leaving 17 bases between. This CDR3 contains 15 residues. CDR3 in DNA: TGTGCCAGCAGTCGGGGGGGATCGAGGGGTGAAAAACTGTTTTTT. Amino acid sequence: CASSRGGSRGEKLFF.

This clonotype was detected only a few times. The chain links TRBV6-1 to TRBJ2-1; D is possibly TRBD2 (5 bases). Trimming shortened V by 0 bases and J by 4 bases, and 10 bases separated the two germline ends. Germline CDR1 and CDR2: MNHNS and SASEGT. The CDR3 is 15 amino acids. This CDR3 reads CASSEATISYNEQFF. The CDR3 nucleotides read TGTGCCAGCAGTGAAGCGACTATCTCATACAATGAGCAGTTCTTC.

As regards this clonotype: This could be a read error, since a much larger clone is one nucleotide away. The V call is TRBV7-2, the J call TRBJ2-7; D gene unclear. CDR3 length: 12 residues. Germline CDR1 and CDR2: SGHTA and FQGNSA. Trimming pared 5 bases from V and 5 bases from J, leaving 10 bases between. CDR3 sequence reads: CASSQVNHEQYF. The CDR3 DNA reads TGTGCCAGCAGCCAGGTCAACCACGAGCAGTACTTC.

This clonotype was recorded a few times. The CDR3 DNA reads TGCGCCAGCAGCCCTGGGACAGGGGGCCTCCACGAGCAGTACTTC. Encoded protein: CASSPGTGGLHEQYF. The genes are TRBV4-3 and TRBJ2-7, with TRBD1 matching 12 bases. Trimming took 4 bases from V and 5 from J; bases not matched to a gene: 6. Germline V gene sequence: CDR1 LGHNA, CDR2 YSLEER. The CDR3 is made up of 15 amino acids.

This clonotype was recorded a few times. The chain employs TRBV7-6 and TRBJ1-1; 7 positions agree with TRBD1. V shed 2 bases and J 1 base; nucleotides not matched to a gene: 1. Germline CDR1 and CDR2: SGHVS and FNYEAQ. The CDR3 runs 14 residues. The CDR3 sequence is CASSLQGGNTEAFF. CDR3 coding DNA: TGTGCCAGCAGCTTACAGGGGGGGAACACTGAAGCTTTCTTT.

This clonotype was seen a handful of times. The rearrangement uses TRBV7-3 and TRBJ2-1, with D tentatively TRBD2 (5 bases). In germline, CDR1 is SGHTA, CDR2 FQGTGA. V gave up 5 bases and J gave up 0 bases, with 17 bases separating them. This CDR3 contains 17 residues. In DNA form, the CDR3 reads TGTGCCAGCAGCCCCCACGGGCGGAGGAGCTCCTACAATGAGCAGTTCTTC. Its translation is CASSPHGRRSSYNEQFF.

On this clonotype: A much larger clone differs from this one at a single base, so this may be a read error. CDR3 in DNA: TGCAGCGCATTGAGCTCCTATAATTCACCCCCCCACTTT. Protein product: CSALSSYNSPPHF. This chain uses TRBV29-1 with TRBJ1-6; no firm D call. Germline lookup yields CDR1 SQVTM and CDR2 ANQGSEA. The CDR3 has 13 amino acids.

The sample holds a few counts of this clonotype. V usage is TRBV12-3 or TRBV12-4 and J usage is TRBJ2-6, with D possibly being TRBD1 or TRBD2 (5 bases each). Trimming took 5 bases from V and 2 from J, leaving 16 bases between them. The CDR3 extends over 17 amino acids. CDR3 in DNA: TGTGCCAGCAGTGAAAGGGTGGGGGAACCTGGGGCCAACGTCCTGACTTTC. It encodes CASSERVGEPGANVLTF.